What follows is one T cell receptor beta chain and its context. This sample is part of a study of CD8 T cells in Susac syndrome. Random hexamers were used to reverse transcribe an amount of roughly 0.5 to 1 ug RNA. A multiplex approach, immunoSEQ multiplex PCR, amplified TCR beta CDR3 across 54 Vbeta and 13 Jbeta. One entry per CDR3 protein, called by TCRdb with MiXCR from the immunoSEQ multiplex PCR reads. The sample has roughly 130,000 distinct CDR3 sequences; 90% to 95% are singletons. Germline V CDR1 and CDR2: SNHLY, FYNNEI. The CDR3 extends over 14 amino acids. Trimming took off 8 bases at V and 0 bases at J, with 8 bases between the two ends. The sequenced target, TCR beta, came from blood CD8+ and CD4+ T cells.

The TCR originated in a human donor with Susac syndrome. Sequenced: CD8+ T cells from PBMCs. This chain uses TRBV2 with TRBJ2-6, with D possibly matching TRBD2 (5 bases). The CDR3: CASEGFSGANVLTF. The DNA for the CDR3 is TGTGCCAGCGAGGGATTCTCTGGGGCCAACGTCCTGACTTTC.